This TCR beta chain was recovered during a study of T cell repertoires in cytomegalovirus infection. The study, taken as a whole, reports: The study found HLA-C-restricted CMV-specific TCR beta clonotypes dominating the ex vivo response.

TCRdb reprocessed the reads with MiXCR, giving one entry per CDR3 protein. The table shows about 920,000 distinct CDR3 sequences, with around a third occurring only once. On this clonotype: Its antigen is not identified.

Sequenced here: cultured CD8+ T cells from PBMCs, sampled from culture after CMV antigen stimulation. This clonotype was obtained from a human donor in good health (CMV status not recorded). Some clones in this sample may be carry-over from other donors' samples.

The CDR3 here is CASSISLWRENSPLHF. CDR3 nucleotide sequence: TGTGCCAGTAGTATCTCATTATGGCGCGAGAATTCACCCCTCCACTTT. This sequence joins TRBV19 and TRBJ1-6, with D uncertain. There are 16 residues in the CDR3. The V gene's germline CDR1 is LNHDA and CDR2 SQIVND (reference sequence). The V end lost 3 bases, the J end lost 7 bases, and 16 bases lay between the germline ends.